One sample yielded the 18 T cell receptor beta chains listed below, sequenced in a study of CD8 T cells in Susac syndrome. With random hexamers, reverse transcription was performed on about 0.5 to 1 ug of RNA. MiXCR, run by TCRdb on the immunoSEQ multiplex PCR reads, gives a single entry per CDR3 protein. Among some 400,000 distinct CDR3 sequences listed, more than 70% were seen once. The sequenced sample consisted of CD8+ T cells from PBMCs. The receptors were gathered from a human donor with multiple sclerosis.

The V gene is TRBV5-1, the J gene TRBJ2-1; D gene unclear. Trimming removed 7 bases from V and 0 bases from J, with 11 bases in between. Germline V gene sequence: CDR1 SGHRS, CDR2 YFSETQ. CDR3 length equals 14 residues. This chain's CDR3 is CASLGESSYNEQFF. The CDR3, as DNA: TGCGCCAGCTTAGGCGAGAGCTCCTACAATGAGCAGTTCTTC.

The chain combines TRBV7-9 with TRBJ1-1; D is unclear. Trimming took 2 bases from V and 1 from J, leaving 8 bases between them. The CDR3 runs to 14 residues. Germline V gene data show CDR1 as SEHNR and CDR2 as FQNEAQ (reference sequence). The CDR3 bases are TGTGCCAGCAGCTTACCGGGCGAGAACACTGAAGCTTTCTTT. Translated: CASSLPGENTEAFF.

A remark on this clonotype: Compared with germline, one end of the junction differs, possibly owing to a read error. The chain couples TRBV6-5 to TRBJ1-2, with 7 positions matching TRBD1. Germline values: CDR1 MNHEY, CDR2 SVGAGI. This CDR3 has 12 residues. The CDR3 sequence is CASVTGEDGHTF. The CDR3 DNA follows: TGTGCCAGCGTAACAGGGGAGGATGGCCACACCTTC.

Written as DNA, the CDR3 is TGTGCCAGCAGCTTTCAGGGGGACAGGATAATGAACACTGAAGCTTTCTTT. Translation: CASSFQGDRIMNTEAFF. The rearrangement links TRBV5-6 to TRBJ1-1; TRBD1 matches 8 bases. V gave up 2 bases and J gave up 0 bases; unmatched junction bases: 9. This CDR3 has 17 amino acids. CDR1 is SGHDT, CDR2 YYEEEE, per germline.

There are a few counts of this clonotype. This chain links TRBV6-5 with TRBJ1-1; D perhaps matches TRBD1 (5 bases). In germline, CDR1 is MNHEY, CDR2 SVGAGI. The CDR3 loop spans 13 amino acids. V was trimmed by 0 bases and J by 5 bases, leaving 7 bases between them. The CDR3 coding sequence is TGTGCCAGCAGTTACTCGTGGGGGACTGAAGCTTTCTTT. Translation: CASSYSWGTEAFF.

CDR3 region: CASSEITVTGGTEAFF. CDR3 in DNA: TGTGCCAGCAGTGAAATTACCGTGACAGGGGGAACTGAAGCTTTCTTT. V gene TRBV6-1 combines with J gene TRBJ1-1, with TRBD1 matching over 9 bases. Trimming took 2 bases from V and 5 from J; bases not matched to a gene: 9. The length of the CDR3 is 16 residues. Germline V gives CDR1 MNHNS, CDR2 SASEGT.

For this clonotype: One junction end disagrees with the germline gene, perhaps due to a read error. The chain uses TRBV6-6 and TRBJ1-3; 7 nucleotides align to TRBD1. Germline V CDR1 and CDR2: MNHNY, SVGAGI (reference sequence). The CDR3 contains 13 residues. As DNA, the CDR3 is TGTGCCAGCAGTTGGGACAGCGGAAACGCCATATATTTT. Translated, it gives CASSWDSGNAIYF.

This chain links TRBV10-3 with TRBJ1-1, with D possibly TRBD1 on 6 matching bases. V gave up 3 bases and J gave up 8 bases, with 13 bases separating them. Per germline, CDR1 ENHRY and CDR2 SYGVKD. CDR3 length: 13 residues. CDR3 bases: TGTGCCATCAGTGACCTTAACAGGGTAGAAGCTTTCTTT. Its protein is CAISDLNRVEAFF.

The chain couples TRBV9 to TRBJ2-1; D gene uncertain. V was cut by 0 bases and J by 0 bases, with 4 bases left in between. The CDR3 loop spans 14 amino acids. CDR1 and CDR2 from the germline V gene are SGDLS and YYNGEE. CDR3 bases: TGTGCCAGCAGCGTAGACGTCTCCTACAATGAGCAGTTCTTC. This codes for CASSVDVSYNEQFF.

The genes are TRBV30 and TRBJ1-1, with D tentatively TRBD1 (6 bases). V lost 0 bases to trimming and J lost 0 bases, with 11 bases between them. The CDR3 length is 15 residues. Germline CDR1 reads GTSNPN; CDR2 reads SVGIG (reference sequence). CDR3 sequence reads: CAWSVPQGLNTEAFF. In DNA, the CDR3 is TGTGCCTGGAGTGTGCCACAGGGTCTGAACACTGAAGCTTTCTTT.

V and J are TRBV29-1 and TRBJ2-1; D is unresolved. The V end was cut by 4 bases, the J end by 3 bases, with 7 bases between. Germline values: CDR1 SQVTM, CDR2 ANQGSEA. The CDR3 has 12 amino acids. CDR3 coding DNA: TGCAGCGTTGGCAGTTACTACAATGAGCAGTTCTTC. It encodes CSVGSYYNEQFF.

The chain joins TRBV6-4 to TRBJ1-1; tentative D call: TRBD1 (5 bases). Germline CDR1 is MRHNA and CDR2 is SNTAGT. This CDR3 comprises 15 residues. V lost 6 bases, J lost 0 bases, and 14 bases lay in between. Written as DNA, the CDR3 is TGTGCCAGCAGACAAAGACAGTTGATGAACACTGAAGCTTTCTTT. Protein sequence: CASRQRQLMNTEAFF.

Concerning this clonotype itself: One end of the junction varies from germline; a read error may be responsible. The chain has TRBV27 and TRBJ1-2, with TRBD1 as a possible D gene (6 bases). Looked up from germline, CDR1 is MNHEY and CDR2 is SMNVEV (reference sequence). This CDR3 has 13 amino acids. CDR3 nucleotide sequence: TGTGCCAGCAGTAATTCAGGGGACTATGGCTGCACCTTC. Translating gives CASSNSGDYGCTF.

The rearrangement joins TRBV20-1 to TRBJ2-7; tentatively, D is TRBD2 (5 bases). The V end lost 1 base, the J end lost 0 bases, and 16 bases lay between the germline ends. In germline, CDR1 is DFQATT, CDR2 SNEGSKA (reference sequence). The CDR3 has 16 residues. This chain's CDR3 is CSARGVGGRFSYEQYF. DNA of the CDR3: TGCAGTGCTAGAGGTGTTGGCGGGCGATTCTCCTACGAGCAGTACTTC.

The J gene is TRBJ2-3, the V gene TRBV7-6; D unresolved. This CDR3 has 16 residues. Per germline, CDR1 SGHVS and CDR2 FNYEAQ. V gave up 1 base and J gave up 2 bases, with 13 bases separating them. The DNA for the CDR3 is TGTGCCAGCAGCTTAGAAGCAGTTTTGAACACAGATACGCAGTATTTT. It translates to CASSLEAVLNTDTQYF.

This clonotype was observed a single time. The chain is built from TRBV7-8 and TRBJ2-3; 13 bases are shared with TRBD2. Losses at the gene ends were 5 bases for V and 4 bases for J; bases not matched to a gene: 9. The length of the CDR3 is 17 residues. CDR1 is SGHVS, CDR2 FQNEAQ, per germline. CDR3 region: CASSPSSGLAGSDTQYF. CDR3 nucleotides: TGTGCCAGCAGCCCAAGCTCGGGACTAGCGGGGTCAGATACGCAGTATTTT. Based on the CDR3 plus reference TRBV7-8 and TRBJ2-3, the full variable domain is GAGVSQSPRYKVAKRGQDVALRCDPISGHVSLFWYQQALGQGPEFLTYFQNEAQLDKSGLPSDRFFAERPEGSVSTLKIQRTQQEDSAVYLCASSPSSGLAGSDTQYFGPGTRLTVL.

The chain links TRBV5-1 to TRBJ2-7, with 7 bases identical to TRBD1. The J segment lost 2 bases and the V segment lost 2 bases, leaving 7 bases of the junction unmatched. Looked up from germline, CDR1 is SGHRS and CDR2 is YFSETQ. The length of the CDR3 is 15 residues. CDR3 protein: CASSLSQGVPYEQYF. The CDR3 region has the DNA TGCGCCAGCAGCTTAAGCCAGGGGGTTCCCTACGAGCAGTACTTC.

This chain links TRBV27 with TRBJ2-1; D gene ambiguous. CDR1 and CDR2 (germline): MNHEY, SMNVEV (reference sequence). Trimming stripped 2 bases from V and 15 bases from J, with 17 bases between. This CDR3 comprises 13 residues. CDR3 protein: CASSLGRYEESFF. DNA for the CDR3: TGTGCCAGCAGTTTAGGCAGGTACGAGGAGTCGTTCTTC.